This T cell receptor (beta chain) was observed in a study of control samples from healthy donors and cancer patients. Here immunoSEQ multiplex PCR was the method, and the copy in TCRdb shows in-frame clones only, minus some. The table has some 120,000 clones, roughly 87% seen once. This receptor was taken from a man aged 18 to 30 in good health. Sequencing input: blood.

CDR3 bases: TGTGCCAGCTCACCACTCGGGGGGGACACTGAAGCTTTCTTT. The encoded protein is CASSPLGGDTEAFF. This chain connects TRBV18 to TRBJ1-1, with D perhaps matching TRBD1 (5 bases). The germline V and J ends were trimmed by 1 base and 3 bases, with 9 bases remaining between them. This CDR3 spans 14 amino acids. In germline, CDR1 is KGHSH, CDR2 LQKENI.